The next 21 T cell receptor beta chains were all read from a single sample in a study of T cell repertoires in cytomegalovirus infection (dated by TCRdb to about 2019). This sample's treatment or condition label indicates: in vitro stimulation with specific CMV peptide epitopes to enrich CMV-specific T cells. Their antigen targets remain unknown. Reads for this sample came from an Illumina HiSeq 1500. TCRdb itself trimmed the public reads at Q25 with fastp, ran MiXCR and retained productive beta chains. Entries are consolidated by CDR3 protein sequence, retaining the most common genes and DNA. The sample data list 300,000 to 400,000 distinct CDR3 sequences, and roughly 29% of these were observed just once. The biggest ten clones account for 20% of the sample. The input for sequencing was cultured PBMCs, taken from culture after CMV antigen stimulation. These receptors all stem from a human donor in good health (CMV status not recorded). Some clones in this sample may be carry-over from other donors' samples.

DNA for the CDR3: TGTGCCAGCAGCTTAGACAGGACTCTAAACTATGGCTACACCTTC. This encodes CASSLDRTLNYGYTF. This sequence joins TRBV7-9 and TRBJ1-2; D perhaps matches TRBD1 (5 bases). The V end lost 1 base, the J end lost 2 bases, and 11 bases lay between the germline ends. The CDR3 runs to 15 residues. Germline V gene sequence: CDR1 SEHNR, CDR2 FQNEAQ (reference sequence).

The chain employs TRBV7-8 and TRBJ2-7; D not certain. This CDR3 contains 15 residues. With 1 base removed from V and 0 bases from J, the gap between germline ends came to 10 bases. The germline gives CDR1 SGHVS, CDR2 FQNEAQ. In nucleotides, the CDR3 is TGTGCCAGCAGCTTAGAGGTCCCGGTCTCCTACGAGCAGTACTTC. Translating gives CASSLEVPVSYEQYF.

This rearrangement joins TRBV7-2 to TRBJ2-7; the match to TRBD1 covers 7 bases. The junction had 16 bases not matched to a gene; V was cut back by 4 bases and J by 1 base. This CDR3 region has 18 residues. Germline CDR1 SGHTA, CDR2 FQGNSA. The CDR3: CASSSRKPPRRGSYEQYF. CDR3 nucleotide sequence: TGTGCCAGCAGCTCCCGAAAGCCCCCGCGCAGGGGGTCCTACGAGCAGTACTTC.

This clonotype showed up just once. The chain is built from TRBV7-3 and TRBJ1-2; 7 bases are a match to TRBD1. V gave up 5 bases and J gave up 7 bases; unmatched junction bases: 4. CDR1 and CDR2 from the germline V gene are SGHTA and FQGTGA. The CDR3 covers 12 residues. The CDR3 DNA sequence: TGTGCCAGCAGCGAGACAGGGTCTGGCTACACCTTC. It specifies CASSETGSGYTF.

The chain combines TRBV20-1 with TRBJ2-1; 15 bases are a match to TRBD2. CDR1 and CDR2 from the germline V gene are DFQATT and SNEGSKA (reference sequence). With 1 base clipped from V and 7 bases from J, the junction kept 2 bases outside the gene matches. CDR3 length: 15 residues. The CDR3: CSARAGTSGRNEQFF. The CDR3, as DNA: TGCAGTGCTAGAGCGGGGACTAGCGGGAGGAATGAGCAGTTCTTC.

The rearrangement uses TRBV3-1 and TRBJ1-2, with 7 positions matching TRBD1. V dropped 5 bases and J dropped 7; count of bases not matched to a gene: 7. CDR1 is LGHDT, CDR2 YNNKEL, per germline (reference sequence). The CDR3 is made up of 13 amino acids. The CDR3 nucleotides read TGTGCCAGCAGCACGGGACAGAGTATTGGCTACACCTTC. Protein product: CASSTGQSIGYTF.

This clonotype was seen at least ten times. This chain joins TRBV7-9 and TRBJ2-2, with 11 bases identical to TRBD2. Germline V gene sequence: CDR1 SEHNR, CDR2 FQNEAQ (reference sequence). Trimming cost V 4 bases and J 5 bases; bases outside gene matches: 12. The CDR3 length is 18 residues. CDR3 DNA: TGTGCCAGCAGCTCGCGACTAGCGGGAAGGTCGGGAACCGGGGAGCTGTTTTTT. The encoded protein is CASSSRLAGRSGTGELFF.

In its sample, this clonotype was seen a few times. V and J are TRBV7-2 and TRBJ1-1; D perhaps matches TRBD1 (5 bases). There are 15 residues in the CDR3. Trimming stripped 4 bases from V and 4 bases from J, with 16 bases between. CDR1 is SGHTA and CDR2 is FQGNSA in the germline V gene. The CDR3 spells CASSSERGGGTEAFF. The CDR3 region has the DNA TGTGCCAGCAGCTCGGAACGGGGGGGGGGCACTGAAGCTTTCTTT.

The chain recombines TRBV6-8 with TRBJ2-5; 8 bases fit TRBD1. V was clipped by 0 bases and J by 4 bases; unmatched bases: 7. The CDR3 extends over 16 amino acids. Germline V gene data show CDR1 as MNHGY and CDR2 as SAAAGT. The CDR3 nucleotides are TGTGCCAGCAGTTACTCGATGCGCGGACAGGGAGAGACCCAGTACTTC. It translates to CASSYSMRGQGETQYF.

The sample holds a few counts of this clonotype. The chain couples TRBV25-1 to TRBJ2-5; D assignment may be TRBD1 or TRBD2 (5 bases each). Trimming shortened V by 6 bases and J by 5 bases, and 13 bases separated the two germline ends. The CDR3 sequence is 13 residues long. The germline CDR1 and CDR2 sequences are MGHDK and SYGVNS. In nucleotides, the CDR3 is TGTGCCAGCAGGGGGGACCGCCGGGAGACCCAGTACTTC. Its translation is CASRGDRRETQYF.

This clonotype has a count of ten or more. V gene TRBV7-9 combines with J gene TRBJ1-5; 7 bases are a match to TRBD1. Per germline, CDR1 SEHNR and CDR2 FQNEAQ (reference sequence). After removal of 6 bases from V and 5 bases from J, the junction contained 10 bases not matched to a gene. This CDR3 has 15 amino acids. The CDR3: CASSRSGTEYQPQHF. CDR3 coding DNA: TGTGCCAGCAGTCGATCCGGGACAGAGTATCAGCCCCAGCATTTT.

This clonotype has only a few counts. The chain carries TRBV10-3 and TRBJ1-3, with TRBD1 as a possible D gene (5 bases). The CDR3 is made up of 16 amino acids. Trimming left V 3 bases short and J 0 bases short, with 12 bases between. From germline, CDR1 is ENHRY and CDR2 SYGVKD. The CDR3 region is CAISDWGYYSGNTIYF. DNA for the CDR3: TGTGCCATCAGTGACTGGGGGTACTACTCTGGAAACACCATATATTTT.

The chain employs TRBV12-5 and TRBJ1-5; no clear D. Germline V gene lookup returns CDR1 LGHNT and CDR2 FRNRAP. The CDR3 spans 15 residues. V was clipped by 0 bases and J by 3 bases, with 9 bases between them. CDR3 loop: CASGLVLTDNQPQHF. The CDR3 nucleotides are TGTGCTAGTGGTTTGGTACTTACGGACAATCAGCCCCAGCATTTT.

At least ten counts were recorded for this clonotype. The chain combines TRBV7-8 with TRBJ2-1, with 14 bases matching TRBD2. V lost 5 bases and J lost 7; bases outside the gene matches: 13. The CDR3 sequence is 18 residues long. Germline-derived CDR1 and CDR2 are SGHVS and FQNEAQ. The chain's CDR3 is CASSRALTSGGAMNEQFF. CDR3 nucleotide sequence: TGTGCCAGCAGCCGGGCCCTGACTAGCGGGGGGGCCATGAATGAGCAGTTCTTC.

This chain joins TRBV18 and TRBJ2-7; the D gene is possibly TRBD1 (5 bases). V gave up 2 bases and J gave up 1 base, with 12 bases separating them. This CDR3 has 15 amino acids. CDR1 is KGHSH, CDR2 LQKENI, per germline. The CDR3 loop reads CASSPERGWSYEQYF. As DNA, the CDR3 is TGTGCCAGCTCACCAGAAAGGGGTTGGTCCTACGAGCAGTACTTC.

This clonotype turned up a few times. This CDR3 reads CASSIGWRVDSTDTQYF. The CDR3 DNA follows: TGTGCCAGTAGTATCGGGTGGAGAGTCGATAGCACAGATACGCAGTATTTT. This chain uses TRBV19 with TRBJ2-3; D unclear. Trimming took 3 bases from V and 0 from J, leaving 16 bases between them. Germline loops: CDR1 LNHDA, CDR2 SQIVND (reference sequence). The CDR3 loop spans 17 amino acids.

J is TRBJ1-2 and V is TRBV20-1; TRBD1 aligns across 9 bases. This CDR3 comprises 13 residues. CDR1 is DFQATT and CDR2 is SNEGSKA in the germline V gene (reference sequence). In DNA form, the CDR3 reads TGCAGCCTCACACAGGGGGCCGTCTATGGCTACACCTTC. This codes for CSLTQGAVYGYTF.

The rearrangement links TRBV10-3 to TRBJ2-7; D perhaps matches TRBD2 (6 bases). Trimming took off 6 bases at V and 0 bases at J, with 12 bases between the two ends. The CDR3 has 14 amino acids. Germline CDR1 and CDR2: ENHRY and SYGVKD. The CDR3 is CAISRDSFSYEQYF. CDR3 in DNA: TGTGCCATCAGCCGGGACTCTTTCTCCTACGAGCAGTACTTC.

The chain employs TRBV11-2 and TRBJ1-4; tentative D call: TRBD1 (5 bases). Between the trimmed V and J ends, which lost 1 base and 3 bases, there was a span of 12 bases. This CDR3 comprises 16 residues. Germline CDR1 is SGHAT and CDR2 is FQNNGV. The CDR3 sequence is CASSLGDRVANEKLFF. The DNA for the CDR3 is TGTGCCAGCAGCTTAGGGGACCGAGTGGCTAATGAAAAACTGTTTTTT.

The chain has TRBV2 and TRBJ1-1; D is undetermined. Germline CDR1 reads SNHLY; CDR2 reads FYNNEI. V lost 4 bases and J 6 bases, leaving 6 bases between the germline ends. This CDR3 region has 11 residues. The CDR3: CASSVKAEAFF. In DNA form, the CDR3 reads TGTGCCAGCAGTGTAAAAGCTGAAGCTTTCTTT. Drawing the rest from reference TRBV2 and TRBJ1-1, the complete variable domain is EPEVTQTPSHQVTQMGQEVILRCVPISNHLYFYWYRQILGQKVEFLVSFYNNEISEKSEIFDDQFSVERPDGSNFTLKIRSTKLEDSAMYFCASSVKAEAFFGQGTRLTVV.

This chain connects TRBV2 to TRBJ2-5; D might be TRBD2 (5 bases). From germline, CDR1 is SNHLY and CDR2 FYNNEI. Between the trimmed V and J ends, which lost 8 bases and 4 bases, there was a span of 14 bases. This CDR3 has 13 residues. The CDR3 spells CASHLRVIETQYF. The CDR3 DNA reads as TGTGCCAGCCACCTGCGGGTGATAGAGACCCAGTACTTC.